This paragraph reports one T cell receptor beta chain. No antigen is known for it. The data stem from a study of T-cell memory formation after mild COVID-19. Constant-segment primers were used for 5'RACE, and the resulting TCR alpha and TCR beta cDNA libraries carried sample barcodes and UMIs. TCRdb processed the 5' RACE reads anew with MiXCR; each CDR3 protein has one entry. The data hold under 250,000 distinct CDR3 sequences, with approximately 9% observed a single time. Between the trimmed V and J ends, which lost 2 bases and 0 bases, there was a span of 12 bases. Germline CDR1 reads SGDLS; CDR2 reads YYNGEE. The CDR3 is 16 residues long. Findings and caveats of the study: Day 15 to 85 contracting clones showed balanced CD4/CD8; day 15 to 37 expanders favored CD4+. Memory sampled before infection contained some responding clones, suggesting cross-reactive memory joined. Among clones peaking at day 37 in the second wave, SARS-CoV-2 specificity remained unconfirmed.

The sequence was obtained from a man younger than 35 who had mild COVID-19 (a few samples of this study predate the infection). Cell type and time point are not known. The chain has TRBV9 and TRBJ2-1; possibly TRBD1 for D (6 bases). The sequenced sample was PBMCs or a T cell subset sorted from them (not recorded which). CDR3 sequence: CASSVMDSFSYNEQFF. CDR3 nucleotides: TGTGCCAGCAGCGTTATGGACAGCTTCTCCTACAATGAGCAGTTCTTC.